This T cell receptor beta chain was sequenced for a study of tumour-infiltrating T cells in Burkitt lymphoma. Background on the study: Productive clonality predicted overall and progression-free survival.

This clone was seen a handful of times. Produced via immunoSEQ multiplex PCR; TCRdb's table is partial and in-frame only. In the table there are some 5,100 clones, roughly a sixth of which are singletons. The V end was cut by 1 base, the J end by 0 bases, with 11 bases between. Germline lookup yields CDR1 SGHAT and CDR2 FQNNGV. The CDR3 contains 16 residues. The chain couples TRBV11-2 to TRBJ2-3; maybe TRBD1 (6 bases). The sequence was collected from a human donor with diffuse large B-cell lymphoma. Specimen: tumor tissue. The CDR3 loop is CASSLVWQGSTDTQYF. The CDR3 DNA reads as TGTGCCAGCAGCTTAGTTTGGCAGGGGAGCACAGATACGCAGTATTTT.